Listed here are 12 T cell receptor beta chains from one sample, sequenced in a study of blood T cell repertoires in COVID-19. The protocol was immunoSEQ multiplex PCR, while the TCRdb copy is restricted to in-frame clones and leaves out a portion. The data contain 150,000 to 180,000 clones, roughly 72% of them singletons. Sequenced input: peripheral blood. These receptors originate from a woman aged 80 or older with acute or convalescent COVID-19.

The rearrangement uses TRBV6-1 and TRBJ1-1, with D possibly TRBD1 on 6 matching bases. The CDR3 spans 15 residues. Trimming stripped 1 base from V and 10 bases from J, with 19 bases between. The germline V gene encodes CDR1 MNHNS and CDR2 SASEGT. The CDR3 DNA reads as TGTGCCAGCAGTGAAGGGACAGTGGTGAGGAGTCGAGCTTTCTTT. This sequence encodes CASSEGTVVRSRAFF.

This chain joins TRBV29-1 and TRBJ1-2; 11 positions match TRBD1. Germline CDR1 SQVTM, CDR2 ANQGSEA. The CDR3 contains 20 residues. V was pared by 1 base and J by 3 bases, with 19 bases of the junction left unmatched. The CDR3 DNA is TGCAGCGTTGAAGGGGCCGAGGACCGGGACAGGGGGTATGCTGACTATGGCTACACCTTC. Translating gives CSVEGAEDRDRGYADYGYTF.

This clone was seen a handful of times. The chain joins TRBV18 to TRBJ1-1; 7 bases agree with TRBD1. The CDR3 length is 15 residues. CDR1 KGHSH and CDR2 LQKENI come from the germline V gene. V trimming: 0 bases; J trimming: 1 base; junction bases outside the gene matches: 2. As DNA, the CDR3 is TGTGCCAGCTCACCACCGGGACAGAAGAACACTGAAGCTTTCTTT. Encoded protein: CASSPPGQKNTEAFF.

This clone has a single count. This rearrangement joins TRBV5-8 to TRBJ1-1, with TRBD1 matching 9 bases. CDR1 SGHTS and CDR2 YDEGEE come from the germline V gene. The CDR3 loop spans 15 amino acids. V lost 4 bases and J lost 1; bases outside the gene matches: 5. The CDR3 coding sequence is TGTGCCAGCAGCCCTGGACAGGGGAAGAACACTGAAGCTTTCTTT. The encoded protein is CASSPGQGKNTEAFF. The entire variable domain, with the rest obtained from reference TRBV5-8 and TRBJ1-1, is as follows: EAGVTQSPTHLIKTRGQQATLRCSPISGHTSVYWYQQALGLGLQFLLWYDEGEERNRGNFPPRFSGRQFPNYSSELNVNALELEDSALYLCASSPGQGKNTEAFFGQGTRLTVV.

This clone came up a few times. The chain joins TRBV6-2 or TRBV6-3 to TRBJ1-5; D is perhaps TRBD1 (5 bases). This CDR3 is 16 amino acids long. Germline CDR1 and CDR2: MNHEY and SVGEGT. The V and J ends lost 7 bases and 0 bases respectively, with 16 bases between them. CDR3 coding DNA: TGTGCCAGCAACCCTCATGGGGGGACTAGCAATCAGCCCCAGCATTTT. Translation: CASNPHGGTSNQPQHF.

The chain employs TRBV2 and TRBJ1-1; D remains unclear. Germline V lookup: CDR1 SNHLY, CDR2 FYNNEI. V shed 3 bases and J shed 1 base, with 6 bases lying between them. There are 13 residues in the CDR3. CDR3 nucleotides: TGTGCCAGCAGTGACGAGAGGAACACTGAAGCTTTCTTT. Protein product: CASSDERNTEAFF. Complete variable domain (other parts from reference TRBV2 and TRBJ1-1): EPEVTQTPSHQVTQMGQEVILRCVPISNHLYFYWYRQILGQKVEFLVSFYNNEISEKSEIFDDQFSVERPDGSNFTLKIRSTKLEDSAMYFCASSDERNTEAFFGQGTRLTVV.

The genes are TRBV10-3 and TRBJ2-5; the match to TRBD2 covers 11 bases. Looked up from germline, CDR1 is ENHRY and CDR2 is SYGVKD. CDR3 length: 15 amino acids. The V gene end was trimmed by 5 bases and the J gene end by 3 bases; junction bases not matched to a gene: 5. The CDR3 DNA follows: TGTGCCATCAGTCCCGGGACTAGCGGAAAAGAGACCCAGTACTTC. Translating it yields CAISPGTSGKETQYF.

The chain carries TRBV6-5 and TRBJ1-4, with D uncertain. Trimming removed 6 bases from V and 11 bases from J, with 16 bases in between. The CDR3 is 13 residues long. Looked up from germline, CDR1 is MNHEY and CDR2 is SVGAGI. CDR3 amino acids: CASRNPGERKLFF. The CDR3 bases are TGTGCCAGCAGGAATCCGGGCGAGCGGAAACTGTTTTTT.

The J gene is TRBJ1-1, the V gene TRBV5-1, with D perhaps matching TRBD1 (5 bases). In germline, CDR1 is SGHRS, CDR2 YFSETQ. The CDR3 extends over 15 amino acids. Trimming took 5 bases from V and 2 from J, leaving 16 bases between them. Here the CDR3 reads CASSYLGGFNTEAFF. The DNA of the CDR3 is TGCGCCAGCAGTTATCTCGGGGGGTTTAACACTGAAGCTTTCTTT. Variable domain in full (rest from reference TRBV5-1 and TRBJ1-1): KAGVTQTPRYLIKTRGQQVTLSCSPISGHRSVSWYQQTPGQGLQFLFEYFSETQRNKGNFPGRFSGRQFSNSRSEMNVSTLELGDSALYLCASSYLGGFNTEAFFGQGTRLTVV.

This chain links TRBV27 with TRBJ2-7; 11 bases map to TRBD2. Germline loops: CDR1 MNHEY, CDR2 SMNVEV (reference sequence). The CDR3 is 19 residues long. V gave up 6 bases and J gave up 2 bases; unmatched junction bases: 18. CDR3 sequence (DNA): TGTGCCAGCAGCCGTGGACTAGCGGGCCGGATACTAAACCCCTACGAGCAGTACTTC. It translates to CASSRGLAGRILNPYEQYF.

This clone has a handful of counts. This chain joins TRBV6-6 and TRBJ1-1, with a possible D match to TRBD1 (6 bases). The CDR3 covers 16 residues. V lost 5 bases and J 2 bases, leaving 18 bases between the germline ends. The germline V gene has CDR1 MNHNY and CDR2 SVGAGI (reference sequence). Here the CDR3 DNA reads TGTGCCAGCAGTCCCACAGGGAACGAAGGCAACACTGAAGCTTTCTTT. This gives the protein CASSPTGNEGNTEAFF.

This clone occurred once. The rearrangement uses TRBV7-9 and TRBJ2-5, with 8 nucleotides matching TRBD2. J was trimmed by 1 base and V by 4 bases; bases with no gene match: 2. The CDR3 sequence is 14 residues long. Germline CDR1 SEHNR, CDR2 FQNEAQ (reference sequence). The CDR3 nucleotides are TGTGCCAGCAGCTCCACTAGCGGCCAAGAGACCCAGTACTTC. Its translation: CASSSTSGQETQYF.